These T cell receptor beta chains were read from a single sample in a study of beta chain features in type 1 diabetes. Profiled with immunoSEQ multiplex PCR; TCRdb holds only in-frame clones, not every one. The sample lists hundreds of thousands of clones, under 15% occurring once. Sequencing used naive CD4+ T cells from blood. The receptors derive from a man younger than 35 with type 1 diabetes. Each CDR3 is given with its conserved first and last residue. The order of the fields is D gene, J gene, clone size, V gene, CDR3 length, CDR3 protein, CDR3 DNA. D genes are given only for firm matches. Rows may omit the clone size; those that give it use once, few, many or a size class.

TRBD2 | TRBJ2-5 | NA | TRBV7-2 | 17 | CASSLVGSAGGRETQYF | TGTGCCAGCAGCTTAGTCGGGTCGGCGGGGGGGCGAGAGACCCAGTACTTC
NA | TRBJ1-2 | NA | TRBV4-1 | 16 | CASSQDRQVDNYGYTF | TGCGCCAGCAGCCAAGATCGCCAAGTTGACAACTATGGCTACACCTTC
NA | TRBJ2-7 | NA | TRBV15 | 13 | CATSRDLYGEQYF | TGTGCCACCAGCAGAGATCTTTACGGCGAGCAGTACTTC
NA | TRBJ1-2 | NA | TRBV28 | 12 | CATTAANYGYTF | TGTGCCACGACAGCCGCTAACTATGGCTACACCTTC
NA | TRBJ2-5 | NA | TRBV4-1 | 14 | CASSQLGLQETQYF | TGCGCCAGCAGCCAACTTGGACTTCAAGAGACCCAGTACTTC
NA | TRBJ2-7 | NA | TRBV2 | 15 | CASSDRTGRGYEQYF | TGTGCCAGCAGTGACAGGACAGGGAGGGGTTACGAGCAGTACTTC
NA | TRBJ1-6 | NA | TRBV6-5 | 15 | CASSSDRANNSPLHF | TGTGCCAGCAGTTCGGACCGGGCTAATAATTCACCCCTCCACTTT
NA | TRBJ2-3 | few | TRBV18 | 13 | CASSPGVGDTQYF | TGTGCCAGCTCACCAGGCGTGGGGGATACGCAGTATTTT
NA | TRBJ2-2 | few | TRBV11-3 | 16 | CASSLYGQGNTGELFF | TGTGCCAGCAGCTTATATGGCCAGGGCAACACCGGGGAGCTGTTTTTT
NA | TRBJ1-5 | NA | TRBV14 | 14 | CASSLSDSNQPQHF | TGTGCCAGCAGCCTATCAGATAGCAATCAGCCCCAGCATTTT
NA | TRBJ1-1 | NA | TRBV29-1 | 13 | CSVEEWLNTEAFF | TGCAGCGTTGAAGAGTGGTTGAACACTGAAGCTTTCTTT
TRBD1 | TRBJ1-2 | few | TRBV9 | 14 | CASSVGDSGYGYTF | TGTGCCAGCAGCGTAGGGGACAGCGGCTATGGCTACACCTTC
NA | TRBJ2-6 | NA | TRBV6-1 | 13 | CASSEDWDNVLTF | TGTGCCAGCAGTGAAGACTGGGACAACGTCCTGACTTTC
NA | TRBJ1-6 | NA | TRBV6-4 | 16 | CASSELPSGYNSPLHF | TGTGCCAGCAGTGAGCTACCTTCCGGGTATAATTCACCCCTCCACTTT
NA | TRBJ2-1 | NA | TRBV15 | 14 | CATSRDRAANEQFF | TGTGCCACCAGCAGAGATCGGGCCGCTAATGAGCAGTTCTTC
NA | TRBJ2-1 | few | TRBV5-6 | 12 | CASSLDSNEQFF | TGTGCCAGCAGCTTAGATAGCAATGAGCAGTTCTTC
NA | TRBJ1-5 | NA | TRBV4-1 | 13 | CASARTGNQPQHF | TGCGCCAGCGCGCGAACAGGGAATCAGCCCCAGCATTTT
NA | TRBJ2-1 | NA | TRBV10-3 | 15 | CAISVAVPQVNEQFF | TGTGCCATCAGTGTAGCGGTCCCGCAGGTCAATGAGCAGTTCTTC
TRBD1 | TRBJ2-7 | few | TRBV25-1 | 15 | CASSGGQGLTYEQYF | TGTGCCAGCAGTGGGGGACAGGGATTAACCTACGAGCAGTACTTC
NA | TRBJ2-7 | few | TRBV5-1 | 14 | CASSSDKSSYEQYF | TGCGCCAGCAGCTCGGACAAAAGCTCCTACGAGCAGTACTTC
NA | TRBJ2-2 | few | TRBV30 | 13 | CGLGESNTGELFF | TGTGGGTTGGGAGAGTCGAACACCGGGGAGCTGTTTTTT
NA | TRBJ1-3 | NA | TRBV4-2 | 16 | CASSQEWSGAGNTIYF | TGTGCCAGCAGCCAAGAGTGGTCAGGGGCCGGAAACACCATATATTTT
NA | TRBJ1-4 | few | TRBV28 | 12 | CASSLDQEKLFF | TGTGCCAGCAGTTTAGACCAGGAAAAACTGTTTTTT
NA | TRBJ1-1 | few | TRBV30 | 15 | CAWRRNLGLHTEAFF | TGTGCCTGGAGGCGAAATTTGGGGCTACACACTGAAGCTTTCTTT